This TCR beta chain was observed in a study of blood T cell repertoires in COVID-19. At the level of the study: In each case, the material was cDNA or gDNA derived from T cells, B-cell-depleted T cells, or PBMCs.

Per the study methods: Amplification of reference gene primers provided the estimated nucleated cell counts. TCRdb's copy holds only in-frame clones and misses some; the assay was immunoSEQ multiplex PCR. The DNA was the basis for D and trimming; V, J and clone size are from that table. The sample records about 210,000 clones, roughly 80% being singletons. The TCR comes from a woman in her 40s with active or convalescent COVID-19. Sequenced input: peripheral blood.

The CDR3 loop reads CASSPSAGGYEKLFF. In DNA form, the CDR3 reads TGTGCCAGCAGCCCATCTGCAGGGGGCTACGAAAAACTGTTTTTT. This sequence joins TRBV27 and TRBJ1-4, with TRBD1 identical over 8 bases. Germline CDR1 MNHEY, CDR2 SMNVEV (reference sequence). This CDR3 contains 15 residues. The trim removed 6 bases at V and 8 bases at J, leaving 11 bases unmatched.